This T cell receptor (beta chain) is drawn from a study of blood T cell repertoires in COVID-19. Data came from immunoSEQ multiplex PCR; TCRdb stores just in-frame clones and leaves some out. The sample holds tens of thousands of clones, 84% seen once. The V end was cut by 6 bases, the J end by 1 base, with 13 bases between. This CDR3 comprises 15 residues. In germline, CDR1 is MNHEY, CDR2 SVGEGT. Sequencing was done on a sample of peripheral blood. This TCR was recovered from a man in his 60s with acute or convalescent COVID-19. The V gene is TRBV6-2 or TRBV6-3, the J gene TRBJ1-5, with D unresolved. In nucleotides, the CDR3 is TGTGCCAGCAGCCCACGTTTCGAGAGCAATCAGCCCCAGCATTTT. This codes for CASSPRFESNQPQHF.